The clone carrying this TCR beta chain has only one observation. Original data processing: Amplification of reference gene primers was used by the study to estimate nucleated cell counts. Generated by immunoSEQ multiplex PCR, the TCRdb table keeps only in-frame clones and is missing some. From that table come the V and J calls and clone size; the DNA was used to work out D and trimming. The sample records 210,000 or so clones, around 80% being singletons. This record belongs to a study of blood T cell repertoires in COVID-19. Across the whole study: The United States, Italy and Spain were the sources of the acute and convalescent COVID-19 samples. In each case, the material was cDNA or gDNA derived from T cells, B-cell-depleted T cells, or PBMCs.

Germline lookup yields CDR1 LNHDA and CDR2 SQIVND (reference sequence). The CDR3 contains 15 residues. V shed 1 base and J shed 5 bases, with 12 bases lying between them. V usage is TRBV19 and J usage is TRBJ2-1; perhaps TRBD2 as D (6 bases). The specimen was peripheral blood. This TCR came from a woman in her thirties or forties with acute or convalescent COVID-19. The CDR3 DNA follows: TGTGCCAGTAGTATAGTTCTTAGCGGTAACAATGAGCAGTTCTTC. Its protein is CASSIVLSGNNEQFF.